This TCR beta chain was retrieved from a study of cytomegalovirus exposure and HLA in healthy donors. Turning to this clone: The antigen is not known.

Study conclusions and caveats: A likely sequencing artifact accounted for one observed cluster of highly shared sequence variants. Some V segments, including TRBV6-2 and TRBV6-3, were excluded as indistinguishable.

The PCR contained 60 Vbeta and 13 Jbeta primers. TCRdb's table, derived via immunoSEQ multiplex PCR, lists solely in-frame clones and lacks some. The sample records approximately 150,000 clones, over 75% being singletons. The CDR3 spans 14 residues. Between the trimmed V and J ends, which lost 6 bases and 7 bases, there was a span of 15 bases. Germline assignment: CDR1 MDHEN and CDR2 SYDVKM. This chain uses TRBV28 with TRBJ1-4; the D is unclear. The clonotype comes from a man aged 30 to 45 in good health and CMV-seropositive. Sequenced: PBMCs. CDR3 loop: CASRSGSWSEKLFF. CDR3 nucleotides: TGTGCCAGCAGGTCCGGGAGCTGGAGTGAAAAACTGTTTTTT.